This TCR beta chain was sequenced for a study of T cell responses to AZD1222 COVID-19 vaccine. Study findings and constraints: In all cases, repertoires were sampled only after the peak T cell response. Donors, mostly white British, included more females; clonal diversity was possibly underestimated.

With V trimmed by 6 bases and J by 6 bases, 4 bases remained unmatched. Looked up from germline, CDR1 is MNHEY and CDR2 is SMNVEV (reference sequence). The CDR3 runs 12 residues. A note on this clone: Its specificity is unknown.

The repertoire was sequenced with immunoSEQ multiplex PCR; TCRdb's copy has only in-frame clones and lacks some. The data contain roughly 120,000 clones, about 90% of them singletons. The chain employs TRBV27 and TRBJ1-1; 7 bases agree with TRBD1. The starting material was peripheral blood, obtained 28 days after the second AZD1222 dose. The sequence was obtained from an adult who received the AZD1222 COVID-19 vaccine. The DNA for the CDR3 is TGTGCCAGCAGCTTGACAGGGTCTGAAGCTTTCTTT. Translation: CASSLTGSEAFF.